This T cell receptor beta chain was identified in a study of T cells after yellow fever vaccination. This clonotype was counted ten times or more. Its antigen is as yet unknown. Trimming pared 4 bases from V and 0 bases from J, leaving 8 bases between. The CDR3 contains 14 residues. Germline CDR1 SEHNR, CDR2 FQNEAQ (reference sequence). General study findings and limits: Though weaker, the secondary response peaked faster, on day 5 versus 15.

TCRdb called the 5' RACE reads again in MiXCR, with one record for every CDR3 protein. Seen here are some 600,000 distinct CDR3 sequences, around 17% observed once, and the top ten hold around 16%. This chain uses TRBV7-9 with TRBJ2-3, with D perhaps being TRBD1 or TRBD2 (5 bases each). Sequencing was performed on PBMCs, taken 5 to 6 days after the first yellow fever vaccination. This TCR came from a man in his late teens or twenties who received the YFV17D yellow fever vaccine. In nucleotides, the CDR3 is TGTGCCAGCAGCTGGGACCTAAGCACAGATACGCAGTATTTT. Translating it yields CASSWDLSTDTQYF.